This entry is about one T cell receptor beta chain. Random hexamers were used to reverse transcribe an amount of roughly 0.45 to 1 ug RNA. One entry per CDR3 protein, called by TCRdb with MiXCR from the immunoSEQ multiplex PCR reads. The table has 200,000 to 300,000 distinct CDR3 sequences, 95% to 97% seen once. Germline V lookup: CDR1 MGHRA, CDR2 YSYEKL. The CDR3 is made up of 14 amino acids. V lost 0 bases and J lost 3; bases outside the gene matches: 2. The entry originates in a study of CD8 T cells in Susac syndrome. Study-level information: Patients with Susac syndrome were therapy-naive, on corticosteroids, or on intravenous immunoglobulin alone at the time that blood was drawn.

This receptor was identified in a human donor with Susac syndrome. The rearrangement uses TRBV4-1 and TRBJ2-7; 7 bases are shared with TRBD1. The material sequenced was CD4+ T cells from PBMCs. This CDR3 reads CASSQDDRDYEQYF. DNA of the CDR3: TGCGCCAGCAGCCAAGATGACAGGGACTACGAGCAGTACTTC.